The TCR beta chain described here comes from a study of blood T cell repertoires in COVID-19. Turning to the study itself: Sites in the United States, Italy and Spain provided acute and convalescent COVID-19 samples. Nucleic acid was either cDNA or gDNA, and it came from T cells, B-cell-depleted T cells, or PBMCs.

Original handling: Amplifying reference gene primers gave estimates of nucleated cell counts. TCRdb keeps only in-frame clones here, not all; method: immunoSEQ multiplex PCR. V, J and clone size reflect that table, while D and trimming were determined from the DNA. This sample carries under 50,000 clones, 80% to 90% of them seen once, and the ten largest clones take roughly 1.3%. Sequencing input: peripheral blood. The receptor was isolated from a woman aged 40 to 50 with acute or convalescent COVID-19.

The CDR3 coding sequence is TGCGCCAGCAGCTTGTACAAGTATGGCTACACCTTC. As protein: CASSLYKYGYTF. The V gene is TRBV5-1, the J gene TRBJ1-2; D uncertain. CDR3 size: 12 residues. The V end lost 1 base, the J end lost 5 bases, and 6 bases lay between the germline ends. Germline loops: CDR1 SGHRS, CDR2 YFSETQ.